This T cell receptor beta chain was identified during a study of blood T cell repertoires in COVID-19. The junction had 5 bases not matched to a gene; V was cut back by 0 bases and J by 6 bases. Germline loops: CDR1 SGHRS, CDR2 YFSETQ. CDR3 length: 15 amino acids. Profiled with immunoSEQ multiplex PCR; TCRdb holds only in-frame clones, not every one. The repertoire holds almost 85,000 clones, with around 83% as singletons. This TCR was sampled from a man older than 75 with active or convalescent COVID-19. V is TRBV5-1 and J is TRBJ2-2, with TRBD1 matching 7 bases. Input material: peripheral blood. CDR3 residues: CASSLVTGAAGELFF. CDR3 nucleotides: TGCGCCAGCAGCTTGGTTACAGGGGCGGCCGGGGAGCTGTTTTTT.